What follows describes a single T cell receptor (beta chain). The authors' processing: Estimation of nucleated cell counts was performed using reference gene primer amplification. Clones were read by immunoSEQ multiplex PCR, and TCRdb kept only the in-frame ones, dropping some. V, J and clone size derive from that table, while D and trimming were established from the DNA sequence. The table has roughly 260,000 clones, about 89% seen once. This CDR3 comprises 15 residues. V lost 3 bases, J lost 4 bases, and 9 bases stayed unmatched. Germline V gene data show CDR1 as SGHVS and CDR2 as FQNEAQ. The data belong to a study of blood T cell repertoires in COVID-19. Study context: The study drew acute and convalescent COVID-19 samples from the United States, Italy and Spain. Nucleic acid was either cDNA or gDNA, and it came from T cells, B-cell-depleted T cells, or PBMCs.

The J gene is TRBJ2-7, the V gene TRBV7-8; 7 positions match TRBD2. The TCR was taken from a man aged 35 to 55 who had recovered from COVID-19. Sequencing was carried out using peripheral blood. CDR3 sequence: CASSFGLLGGYEQYF. CDR3 nucleotide sequence: TGTGCCAGCAGCTTTGGACTATTGGGGGGGTACGAGCAGTACTTC.